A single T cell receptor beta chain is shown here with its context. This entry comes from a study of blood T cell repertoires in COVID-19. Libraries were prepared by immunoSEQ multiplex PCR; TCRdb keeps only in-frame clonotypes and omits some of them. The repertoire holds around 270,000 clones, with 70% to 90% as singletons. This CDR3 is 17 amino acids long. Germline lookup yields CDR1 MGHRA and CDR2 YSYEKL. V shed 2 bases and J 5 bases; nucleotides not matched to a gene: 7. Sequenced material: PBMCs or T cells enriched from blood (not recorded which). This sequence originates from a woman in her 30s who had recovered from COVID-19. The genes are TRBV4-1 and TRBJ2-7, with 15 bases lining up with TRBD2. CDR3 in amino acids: CASSQPGLAGGGDEQYF. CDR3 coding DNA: TGCGCCAGCAGCCAACCGGGACTAGCGGGAGGTGGCGACGAGCAGTACTTC.